This T cell receptor beta chain was recorded in a study of vaccination and CD4 T cells after COVID-19. Study as a whole: Once diagnosed, patients had post-COVID samples drawn a median 101 days later (range 35 to 161). From HCoV-229E, HCoV-OC43, HCoV-NL63 and SARS-CoV-2, overlapping spike peptides were used to stimulate the cells. In the control cultures, a CEFX pool, an HIV-1 Nef pool, or no peptide was supplied.

Stated treatment: roughly 11-day PBMC culture with coronavirus spike peptide pools or control peptides (ViraFEST assay). This clonotype was detected only a few times. Its antigen remains unidentified. Sequencing of the DNA from cultured CD4+ T cells was carried out with the Oncomine TCR Beta short-read assay. TCRdb re-analysed the PCR reads in MiXCR, keeping a single row per CDR3 protein. The sample yields 20,000 to 25,000 distinct CDR3 sequences, about 52% seen once. CDR3 length: 14 amino acids. The V gene's germline CDR1 is SEHNR and CDR2 FQNEAQ (reference sequence). V lost 5 bases, J lost 6 bases, and 6 bases stayed unmatched.

Input material: CD4+ T cells from blood, cultured in vitro. The receptor comes from a human donor who had recovered from COVID-19. The gene calls are TRBV7-9 and TRBJ1-5, with 8 bases aligning to TRBD1. In DNA form, the CDR3 reads TGTGCCAGCAGCGGACAGGGTGAGTCTCAGCCCCAGCATTTT. Residues: CASSGQGESQPQHF.